This T cell receptor (beta chain) was profiled in a study of blood T cell repertoires in COVID-19. Study overall: Spain, Italy and the United States supplied samples that represented acute and convalescent COVID-19. The cDNA or gDNA used as material had been derived from T cells, B-cell-depleted T cells, or PBMCs.

Original methodology: Reference gene primer amplification in the assay estimated nucleated cell counts. Assay used: immunoSEQ multiplex PCR; TCRdb lists only in-frame clones, some missing. Clone size and V and J calls were adopted from that table, with D and trimming inferred from the DNA. This sample has 150,000 to 200,000 clones, with about 86% found just once. The CDR3 length is 14 residues. CDR1 and CDR2 from the germline V gene are SGHAT and FQNNGV. Trimming pared 5 bases from V and 0 bases from J, leaving 10 bases between. The TCR comes from a man in his late teens or twenties with acute or convalescent COVID-19. The chain is built from TRBV11-2 and TRBJ1-1; D is unclear. Sequenced input: peripheral blood. Here the CDR3 reads CASSPYKMNTEAFF. CDR3 DNA: TGTGCCAGCAGCCCCTATAAGATGAACACTGAAGCTTTCTTT.